These T cell receptor beta chains were read from a single sample in a study of T cell changes during pregnancy in multiple sclerosis. Here immunoSEQ multiplex PCR was the method, and the copy in TCRdb shows in-frame clones only, minus some. The sample consists of under 70,000 clones, 91% of them appearing once. The material sequenced was peripheral blood, taken in the third trimester of pregnancy. Receptors originate from a female donor in good health, enrolled as a control in a pregnancy study. CDR3s include the opening cysteine and the closing phenylalanine or tryptophan. D genes are given only for firm matches. Where a row states a size, it is once, few, many or the class of an expanded clone; other rows omit it.

J | D | V | size | DNA | CDR3
TRBJ1-2 | TRBD1 | TRBV6-1 | - | TGTGCCAGCAGTGAACAAGCAGGGGGAGCGGATGGCTACACCTTC | CASSEQAGGADGYTF
TRBJ1-1 | TRBD1 | TRBV5-1 | - | TGCGCCAGCAGCGGCGGGACAGGGGGCACTGAAGCTTTCTTT | CASSGGTGGTEAFF
TRBJ2-1 | - | TRBV7-3 | - | TGTGCCAGCAGCTTAAGAGGGCGGATTAATGAGCAGTTCTTC | CASSLRGRINEQFF
TRBJ2-3 | - | TRBV5-1 | once | TGCGCCAGCAGTCTACAGGTAGGGCAGACAGATACGCAGTATTTT | CASSLQVGQTDTQYF
TRBJ1-2 | TRBD1 | TRBV6-1 | - | TGTGCCAGCAGGGCCATGACAGGGACCTATGGCTACACCTTC | CASRAMTGTYGYTF
TRBJ2-7 | TRBD2 | TRBV4-2 | - | TGTGCCAGCAGCCAAAACCACGGGGGGGCGTCGGACGAGCAGTACTTC | CASSQNHGGASDEQYF
TRBJ2-7 | - | TRBV5-8 | - | TGTGCCAGCAGCTTGGTCGGTCAGGGTCACCACGAGCAGTACTTC | CASSLVGQGHHEQYF
TRBJ2-7 | TRBD2 | TRBV5-1 | - | TGCGCCAGCAGCTTTCTACCCCTTGGACTAGCGGGAGGAGGGGGCTCCTACGAGCAGTACTTC | CASSFLPLGLAGGGGSYEQYF
TRBJ2-7 | - | TRBV10-3 | - | TGTGCCATCAGTGATCAGGGCAACCACTACGAGCAGTACTTC | CAISDQGNHYEQYF
TRBJ2-2 | - | TRBV7-8 | - | TGTGCCAGCAGCTCACCAGGGCATCTCGACGGGGAGCTGTTTTTT | CASSSPGHLDGELFF
TRBJ2-2 | TRBD1 | TRBV25-1 | few | TGTGCCAGCAGTGTCAGGGGGCGAGACACCGGGGAGCTGTTTTTT | CASSVRGRDTGELFF
TRBJ1-2 | TRBD1 | TRBV28 | - | TGTGCCAGCAGTTTTTCCGACAGGGGACTTCATGGCTACACCTTC | CASSFSDRGLHGYTF
TRBJ2-5 | TRBD1 | TRBV29-1 | - | TGCAGCGTGACAGGGGGACAGCAAGAGACCCAGTACTTC | CSVTGGQQETQYF
TRBJ2-1 | TRBD2 | TRBV4-1 | - | TGCGCCAGCAGCCAAGTGAGCGGGAGCGGCTACAATGAGCAGTTCTTC | CASSQVSGSGYNEQFF
TRBJ2-7 | - | TRBV7-6 | - | TGTGCCAGCAGCTTAGCCCCCGAGGAGCAGTACTTC | CASSLAPEEQYF
TRBJ2-7 | TRBD1 | TRBV7-2 | - | TGTGCCAGCAGCTCATTACGGACCGGGACAGGCACGAACGAGCAGTACTTC | CASSSLRTGTGTNEQYF
TRBJ2-7 | - | TRBV7-9 | - | TGTGCCAGCAGCTTAGCGTCGGACGAGCAGTACTTC | CASSLASDEQYF
TRBJ1-4 | TRBD1 | TRBV18 | - | TGTGCCAGCTCACCCAGGGACAGAGAGTTGTTTTTT | CASSPRDRELFF
TRBJ2-7 | TRBD1 | TRBV7-9 | - | TGTGCCAGCAGCTTTCCCCAGGGGGCGAGTTACGAGCAGTACTTC | CASSFPQGASYEQYF
TRBJ2-7 | - | TRBV28 | - | TGTGCCAGCAGTTTTTCAGGTACCTCCTACGAGCAGTACTTC | CASSFSGTSYEQYF
TRBJ1-2 | - | TRBV19 | - | TGTGCCAGTAGTATCCGGGCAGGGTATGGCTACACCTTC | CASSIRAGYGYTF
TRBJ2-1 | TRBD2 | TRBV27 | - | TGTGCCAGCAGCCGTGGACTAGCGGAGTACAATGAGCAGTTCTTC | CASSRGLAEYNEQFF
TRBJ2-2 | TRBD2 | TRBV19 | - | TGTGCCAGTCGACCCCTGGGGGCTAGCGGGGGGCTCGGGGAGCTGTTTTTT | CASRPLGASGGLGELFF
TRBJ1-2 | TRBD1 | TRBV4-1 | - | TGCGCCAGCAGCGGTCGACAGGGTTCCTATGGCTACACCTTC | CASSGRQGSYGYTF
TRBJ2-3 | - | TRBV7-9 | - | TGTGCCAGCGCTGGACAGACCAGCGCAGATACGCAGTATTTT | CASAGQTSADTQYF
TRBJ1-1 | - | TRBV11-3 | - | TGTGCCAGCAGCTTAGATTCTGGGCTGAACACTGAAGCTTTCTTT | CASSLDSGLNTEAFF
TRBJ2-5 | - | TRBV11-2 | - | TGTGCCAGCAGCCGTCGAGAGACCCAGTACTTC | CASSRRETQYF
TRBJ2-7 | - | TRBV7-8 | - | TGTGCCAGCAGCCTGACGAAGGGGGCCTACGAGCAGTACTTC | CASSLTKGAYEQYF
TRBJ2-1 | - | TRBV7-7 | once | TGTGCTAGCAGCCAGGGGGGAAAATACAATGAGCAGTTCTTC | CASSQGGKYNEQFF
TRBJ2-3 | TRBD2 | TRBV11-2 | - | TGTGCCAGCAGGGACGGGAGGGCCACTGGAGATACGCAGTATTTT | CASRDGRATGDTQYF
TRBJ2-7 | TRBD1 | TRBV19 | once | TGTGCCAGTAGTATGGGTCCCGGGACAGGGCTTGTGGAGCAGTACTTC | CASSMGPGTGLVEQYF
TRBJ1-1 | TRBD1 | TRBV2 | - | TGTGCCAGCAGTGGTGGACAGGGGAACACTGAAGCTTTCTTT | CASSGGQGNTEAFF
TRBJ1-5 | - | TRBV27 | - | TGTGCCAGCAAAGACAGCTACAATCAGCCCCAGCATTTT | CASKDSYNQPQHF
TRBJ2-2 | - | TRBV7-9 | - | TGTGCCAGCAGCTTAGGTAGCTTCAGGGAGCTGTTTTTT | CASSLGSFRELFF